This TCR beta chain was identified during a study of T cells in Graves' hyperthyroidism and ophthalmopathy. Study-wide results and caveats: Using 13 V-J features, a model discriminated ophthalmopathy from stable hyperthyroidism.

Template material for amplifying TCR beta CDR3 regions consisted of RNA transcripts. First-round RT-PCR targeting the TCR CDR3 was performed with the HTBI primer set. One entry per CDR3 protein results from TCRdb running MiXCR on the multiplex PCR reads. Of fewer than 750,000 distinct CDR3 sequences in the sample, 35% to 55% were seen once. The CDR3 consists of 15 residues. Germline V gene data show CDR1 as SGHRS and CDR2 as YFSETQ. This clonotype has a handful of counts. Its antigen is not known. The junction departs from germline at one end; a sequencing error may be responsible. No ophthalmopathy progression within 18 months constituted stable Graves' hyperthyroidism. Uncontrolled infection, other autoimmune disease, pregnancy or lactation barred patients from enrollment. Every diagnosis used clinical symptoms, serum thyroxine and TRAb, thyroid ultrasound and orbital computed tomography.

This TCR derives from a young woman with Graves' hyperthyroidism. The chain combines TRBV5-1 with TRBJ2-1; TRBD2 aligns across 8 bases. The sequenced sample was peripheral blood or thyroid tissue (not recorded which). In nucleotides, the CDR3 is TGTGCCAGCAGCGTAGTAAGCGGGGGTCCTAATGAGCAGTTCTTC. This encodes CASSVVSGGPNEQFF.